This T cell receptor (beta chain) was recorded in a study of a mutant IDH1 vaccine in newly diagnosed glioma. As for the study in general: The sex distribution of treated patients was around 60% male and approximately 40% female, with a mean age of 40.4 years. Study observations and caveats: Vaccine-induced responses were seen in approximately 93% of patients, spanning several MHC alleles.

With regard to this clone: Its target is not known.

V lost 1 base and J lost 5; bases outside the gene matches: 5. This CDR3 region has 17 residues. Per the germline V gene, CDR1 is MNHEY and CDR2 is SMNVEV (reference sequence). Sequencing was performed with immunoSEQ multiplex PCR; in TCRdb, only in-frame clones are kept and a portion is missing. This repertoire shows approximately 52,000 clones, about three quarters found once; its top ten account for approximately 1.8%. Time point in this sample: baseline, week 1 (first vaccination visit). The treatment here: pre-vaccination baseline after standard-of-care therapy. New IDH1-mutant, ATRX-lost WHO grade 3 or 4 astrocytomas occurred in donors.

The receptor's source is a middle-aged woman with glioma. J is TRBJ2-1 and V is TRBV27; TRBD2 agrees at 13 bases. The sequencing used PBMCs, collected from a glioma patient treated with radiotherapy, temozolomide or both. The CDR3: CASSLLLAGGPNNEQFF. The CDR3, as DNA: TGTGCCAGCAGTTTATTACTAGCGGGGGGGCCAAACAATGAGCAGTTCTTC.